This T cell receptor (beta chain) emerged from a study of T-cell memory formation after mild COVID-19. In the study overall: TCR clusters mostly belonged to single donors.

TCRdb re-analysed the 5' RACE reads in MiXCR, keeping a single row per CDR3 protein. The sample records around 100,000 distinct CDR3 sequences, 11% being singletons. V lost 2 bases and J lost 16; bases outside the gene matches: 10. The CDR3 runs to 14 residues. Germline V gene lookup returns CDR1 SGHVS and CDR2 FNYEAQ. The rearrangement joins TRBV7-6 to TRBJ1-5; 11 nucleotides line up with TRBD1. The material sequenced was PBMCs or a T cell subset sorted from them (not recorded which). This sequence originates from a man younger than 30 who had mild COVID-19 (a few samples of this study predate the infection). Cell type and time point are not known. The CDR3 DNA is TGTGCCAGCAGCTTAAGAGGACAGGGGGCAGGAAAACATTTT. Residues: CASSLRGQGAGKHF.